This T cell receptor (beta chain) came from a study of blood T cell repertoires in COVID-19. About the research overall: Sites across the United States, Italy and Spain contributed samples from acute and convalescent COVID-19. The cDNA or gDNA used as material had been derived from T cells, B-cell-depleted T cells, or PBMCs.

The V end was cut by 5 bases, the J end by 8 bases, with 18 bases between. The germline V gene encodes CDR1 MDHEN and CDR2 SYDVKM. CDR3 length: 14 amino acids. Original processing notes: Reference gene primer amplification gave estimated nucleated cell counts. The repertoire was sequenced with immunoSEQ multiplex PCR; TCRdb's copy has only in-frame clones and lacks some. The DNA was the basis for D and trimming; V, J and clone size are from that table. In the table there are around 200,000 clones, 78% of which are singletons. This clone was seen more than once but under ten times. This TCR was sampled from a woman over 75 with active or convalescent COVID-19. Material: peripheral blood. The chain uses TRBV28 and TRBJ1-2, with D perhaps TRBD1 (5 bases). DNA for the CDR3: TGTGCCAGCAGTCTCACCGGGGGGAGTCACGGCTACACCTTC. Its protein is CASSLTGGSHGYTF.